The next 19 T cell receptor beta chains were all read from a single sample in a study of cytomegalovirus exposure and HLA in healthy donors. The primer mix had 60 Vbeta and 13 Jbeta primers. TCRdb keeps only in-frame clones here, not all; method: immunoSEQ multiplex PCR. Among tens of thousands of clones, 70% to 80% were seen once, and the ten largest hold roughly 3%. Sequencing was performed on PBMCs. These receptors all stem from a man aged 50-60 years in good health and CMV-seropositive.

V usage is TRBV2 and J usage is TRBJ2-7; D unresolved. There are 12 residues in the CDR3. Per germline, CDR1 SNHLY and CDR2 FYNNEI. Trimming stripped 6 bases from V and 0 bases from J, with 6 bases between. The CDR3 protein is CASSKSSYEQYF. DNA of the CDR3: TGTGCCAGCAGCAAGAGCTCCTACGAGCAGTACTTC. The variable domain in full, completed from reference TRBV2 and TRBJ2-7, reads EPEVTQTPSHQVTQMGQEVILRCVPISNHLYFYWYRQILGQKVEFLVSFYNNEISEKSEIFDDQFSVERPDGSNFTLKIRSTKLEDSAMYFCASSKSSYEQYFGPGTRLTVT.

V and J are TRBV7-3 and TRBJ2-1, with 8 bases matching TRBD2. CDR1 is SGHTA, CDR2 FQGTGA, per germline. After removal of 1 base from V and 2 bases from J, the junction contained 10 bases not matched to a gene. The CDR3 totals 18 residues. The CDR3 sequence is CASSLIASGSGTYNEQFF. The CDR3 DNA reads TGTGCCAGCAGCTTAATCGCCAGCGGGAGTGGTACCTACAATGAGCAGTTCTTC.

The chain uses TRBV7-8 and TRBJ1-3; D might be TRBD1 (5 bases). The CDR3 runs to 16 residues. Trimming left V 2 bases short and J 0 bases short, with 11 bases between. Germline CDR1 is SGHVS and CDR2 is FQNEAQ. CDR3 loop: CASSLIAGVSGNTIYF. DNA for the CDR3: TGTGCCAGCAGCTTAATCGCGGGGGTCTCTGGAAACACCATATATTTT.

The chain recombines TRBV5-4 with TRBJ2-5, with 10 bases lining up with TRBD2. Gene TRBJ2-7 matches the end of the DNA better, so the J call may be wrong. Looked up from germline, CDR1 is SGHNT and CDR2 is YYREEE (reference sequence). The CDR3 loop spans 15 amino acids. The chain's CDR3 is CASSLELAGVSEQYF. The CDR3 DNA reads as TGTGCCAGCAGCTTGGAGCTAGCGGGAGTATCCGAGCAGTACTTC.

A single count supports this clone. This chain connects TRBV6-4 to TRBJ2-1; the match to TRBD1 covers 12 bases. This CDR3 has 15 residues. J lost 8 bases, V lost 4 bases, and 6 bases had no gene match. CDR1 is MRHNA and CDR2 is SNTAGT in the germline V gene. The CDR3 nucleotides are TGTGCCAGCAGTGCCGGGACAGGGGGCGCCTATGAGCAGTTCTTC. Translating gives CASSAGTGGAYEQFF.

The chain uses TRBV19 and TRBJ2-7; D is perhaps TRBD1 (6 bases). This CDR3 is 15 amino acids long. Germline CDR1 is LNHDA and CDR2 is SQIVND (reference sequence). Trimming shortened V by 3 bases and J by 7 bases, and 19 bases separated the two germline ends. The CDR3 coding sequence is TGTGCCAGTAGTATCTCGGGGCTGTGGGACACGGAGCAGTACTTC. It codes for CASSISGLWDTEQYF.

This clone was observed a handful of times. The chain links TRBV18 to TRBJ2-1; TRBD2 aligns across 12 bases. V lost 0 bases, J lost 8 bases, and 11 bases stayed unmatched. The CDR3 sequence is 18 residues long. Germline CDR1 is KGHSH and CDR2 is LQKENI. The CDR3 bases are TGTGCCAGCTCACCACCCAATTACGGACTAGCGGGAACGGATGAGCAGTTCTTC. This sequence encodes CASSPPNYGLAGTDEQFF.

The chain links TRBV6-4 to TRBJ1-5; no reliable D call. This CDR3 region has 21 residues. Germline loops: CDR1 MRHNA, CDR2 SNTAGT. V lost 0 bases and J 0 bases, leaving 24 bases between the germline ends. CDR3 in amino acids: CASSDSESPQVLSFSNQPQHF. The CDR3, as DNA: TGTGCCAGCAGTGACTCGGAATCTCCGCAGGTCCTTTCGTTTAGCAATCAGCCCCAGCATTTT.

CDR3 amino acids: CASSPGTSGRARGGTQYF. The DNA of the CDR3 is TGTGCCAGCAGCCCCGGGACTAGCGGGAGGGCCAGAGGTGGGACCCAGTACTTC. The rearrangement uses TRBV7-9 and TRBJ2-5, with 16 bases matching TRBD2. CDR1 is SEHNR and CDR2 is FQNEAQ in the germline V gene (reference sequence). The CDR3 loop spans 18 amino acids. J was trimmed by 7 bases and V by 5 bases; bases with no gene match: 13.

V is TRBV28 and J is TRBJ2-5; 8 bases align to TRBD1. CDR3 length equals 16 residues. CDR1 is MDHEN, CDR2 SYDVKM, per germline. V shed 3 bases and J 1 base; nucleotides not matched to a gene: 7. CDR3 bases: TGTGCCAGCAGTTTCCCTCGACAGGGGTCCCAAGAGACCCAGTACTTC. Residues: CASSFPRQGSQETQYF.

This rearrangement joins TRBV27 to TRBJ2-5; possibly TRBD1 for D (6 bases). Near its end, the DNA agrees better with TRBJ2-7, so the J call may be wrong. This CDR3 has 13 residues. Germline V lookup: CDR1 MNHEY, CDR2 SMNVEV (reference sequence). This CDR3 reads CASSLGQSYEQYF. DNA of the CDR3: TGTGCCAGCAGTCTCGGACAGTCCTACGAGCAGTACTTC.

A few counts support this clone. The rearrangement links TRBV18 to TRBJ1-4; D ambiguous. This CDR3 contains 12 residues. V was trimmed by 5 bases and J by 15 bases, leaving 16 bases between them. CDR1 KGHSH and CDR2 LQKENI come from the germline V gene. The CDR3 nucleotides are TGTGCCAGCTCAGCCCCGGGTGATTCGGTGTTTTTT. This sequence encodes CASSAPGDSVFF.

As DNA, the CDR3 is TGTGCCACCAGCAGAGTCAGGGGGAACACTGAAGCTTTCTTT. Translated, it gives CATSRVRGNTEAFF. V is TRBV15 and J is TRBJ1-1; D is possibly TRBD1 (6 bases). V lost 1 base and J lost 1, with 7 bases in between. The V gene's germline CDR1 is LNHNV and CDR2 YYDKDF (reference sequence). CDR3 length: 14 amino acids.

This clone was recorded only once. J is TRBJ2-6 and V is TRBV14; D is unresolved. The ends were cut back, 2 bases at V and 4 bases at J, with 9 bases in the middle. This CDR3 spans 15 amino acids. Per germline, CDR1 SGHDN and CDR2 FVKESK. This CDR3 reads CASSQTRLGANVLTF. CDR3 DNA: TGTGCCAGCAGCCAAACCAGGTTGGGGGCCAACGTCCTGACTTTC.

This clone has just one count. The rearrangement uses TRBV27 and TRBJ2-1; 9 bases are a match to TRBD2. CDR1 and CDR2 from the germline V gene are MNHEY and SMNVEV (reference sequence). The CDR3 is 15 amino acids. The V gene end was trimmed by 3 bases and the J gene end by 7 bases; junction bases not matched to a gene: 7. CDR3 in amino acids: CASSFGGLALNEQFF. The CDR3 bases are TGTGCCAGCAGTTTTGGAGGACTAGCGCTTAATGAGCAGTTCTTC.

The CDR3 sequence: CASSYRGWPEAFF. In DNA form, the CDR3 reads TGTGCCAGCAGTTACCGGGGATGGCCTGAAGCTTTCTTT. This chain links TRBV6-5 with TRBJ1-1; unclear D gene. The V end was cut by 2 bases, the J end by 6 bases, with 10 bases between. Germline CDR1 and CDR2: MNHEY and SVGAGI. The CDR3 sequence is 13 residues long.

The chain is built from TRBV7-9 and TRBJ2-1, with no clear D. This CDR3 has 14 amino acids. V was clipped by 5 bases and J by 8 bases, with 16 bases between them. Germline values: CDR1 SEHNR, CDR2 FQNEAQ (reference sequence). The DNA of the CDR3 is TGTGCCAGCAGCCCACTGTCGAGAGTCGATGAGCAGTTCTTC. It codes for CASSPLSRVDEQFF.

This clone was detected once. The rearrangement joins TRBV6-5 to TRBJ2-4; a weak D match, TRBD2 (7 bases). V was pared by 5 bases and J by 9 bases, with 14 bases between. Germline-derived CDR1 and CDR2 are MNHEY and SVGAGI. The CDR3 sequence is 13 residues long. Here the CDR3 reads CASSKGLGGIQYF. The CDR3 coding sequence is TGTGCCAGCAGTAAAGGACTAGGGGGCATTCAGTACTTC.

This clone was detected only a few times. The V gene is TRBV11-3, the J gene TRBJ2-5; 9 nucleotides align to TRBD2. V was pared by 1 base and J by 5 bases, with 8 bases of the junction left unmatched. CDR3 length: 16 amino acids. The germline gives CDR1 SGHNT, CDR2 YENEEA. Written as DNA, the CDR3 is TGTGCCAGCAGCTTAGTTAGCGGGAGCGGCTTTGAGACCCAGTACTTC. Its protein product is CASSLVSGSGFETQYF.